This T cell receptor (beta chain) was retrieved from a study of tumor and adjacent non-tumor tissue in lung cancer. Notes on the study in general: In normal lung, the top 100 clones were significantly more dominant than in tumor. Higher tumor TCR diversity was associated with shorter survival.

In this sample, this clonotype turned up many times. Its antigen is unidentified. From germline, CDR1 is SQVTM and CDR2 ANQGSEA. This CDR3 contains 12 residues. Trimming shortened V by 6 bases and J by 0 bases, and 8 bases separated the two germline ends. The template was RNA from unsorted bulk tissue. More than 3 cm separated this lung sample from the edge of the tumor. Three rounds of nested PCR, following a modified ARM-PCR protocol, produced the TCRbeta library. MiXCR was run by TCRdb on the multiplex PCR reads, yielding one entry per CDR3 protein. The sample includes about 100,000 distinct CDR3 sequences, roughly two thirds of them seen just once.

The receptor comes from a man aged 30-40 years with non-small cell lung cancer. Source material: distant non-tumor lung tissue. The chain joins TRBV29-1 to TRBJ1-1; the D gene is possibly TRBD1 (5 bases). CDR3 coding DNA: TGCAGCGTGGGACGGATGAACACTGAAGCTTTCTTT. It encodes CSVGRMNTEAFF.